Given below is one T cell receptor (beta chain) in context. Its target is unknown. This CDR3 has 16 residues. The germline V and J ends were trimmed by 4 bases and 0 bases, with 16 bases remaining between them. Germline V lookup: CDR1 SGHVS, CDR2 FQNEAQ. This entry belongs to a study of shared clonotypes between healthy human individuals. Study-wide results and caveats: Clonotypes not shared had lower generation probabilities than those common to all four donors.

Naive CD8 cells, CD45RO-negative and positively selected for CCR7, excluded terminally differentiated effector memory CD45RA+ cells. Measured with immunoSEQ multiplex PCR; TCRdb has only the in-frame clones, and not every one. The repertoire holds about 2.1 million clones, with approximately 92% as singletons. This receptor was taken from a young man in good health. Some clones in this sample may be carry-over from other donors' samples. The chain has TRBV7-8 and TRBJ2-7; TRBD1 might be the D (6 bases). Material: naive CD8+ T cells from PBMCs. The CDR3 loop reads CASSSKQGVGSYEQYF. In DNA form, the CDR3 reads TGTGCCAGCAGCTCAAAACAGGGTGTAGGCTCCTACGAGCAGTACTTC.